Presented here are 19 T cell receptor beta chains from one specimen sequenced in a study of T-cell memory formation after mild COVID-19. MiXCR, run by TCRdb on the 5' RACE reads, gives a single entry per CDR3 protein. The sample holds hundreds of thousands of distinct CDR3 sequences, 13% to 15% seen once. Sequencing was performed on PBMCs or a T cell subset sorted from them (not recorded which). All receptors come from a man in his late teens or twenties who had mild COVID-19 (a few samples of this study predate the infection). Cell type and time point are not known.

This clonotype has only a few counts. The chain combines TRBV23-1 with TRBJ2-3, with TRBD1 matching over 9 bases. TRBV23-1 is marked as an open reading frame, function uncertain. CDR3 length: 13 residues. The trim removed 10 bases at V and 9 bases at J, leaving 11 bases unmatched. In DNA form, the CDR3 reads TGCGCCATCGCCCGAAGACAGGGGGAAACGCAGTATTTT. Translation: CAIARRQGETQYF.

This clonotype turned up a few times. This chain joins TRBV7-3 and TRBJ2-3; 8 bases line up with TRBD2. The V and J ends lost 3 bases and 2 bases, in that order; junction bases with no gene match: 7. The CDR3 spans 16 residues. CDR1 and CDR2 (germline): SGHTA, FQGTGA. The CDR3 bases are TGTGCCAGCAGCTTGGGGGTTAGCGGGGTCACAGATACGCAGTATTTT. Translation: CASSLGVSGVTDTQYF.

This clonotype was seen a few times. The rearrangement links TRBV29-1 to TRBJ2-1, with D unresolved. The CDR3 sequence is 11 residues long. Trimming removed 3 bases at V and 9 bases at J, with 9 bases between. Germline V gene sequence: CDR1 SQVTM, CDR2 ANQGSEA. The CDR3 loop is CSVDEMSEQFF. For the CDR3, the DNA is TGCAGCGTTGACGAAATGAGTGAGCAGTTCTTC.

The chain carries TRBV6-2 or TRBV6-3 and TRBJ2-6; 8 nucleotides agree with TRBD1. CDR3 length equals 18 residues. The J segment lost 0 bases and the V segment lost 5 bases, leaving 9 bases of the junction unmatched. Germline V gene data show CDR1 as MNHEY and CDR2 as SVGEGT. The CDR3 nucleotides read TGTGCCAGCAGTGCCCTCCGGGACAGGCACTCTGGGGCCAACGTCCTGACTTTC. This gives the protein CASSALRDRHSGANVLTF.

J is TRBJ2-7 and V is TRBV6-5, with D possibly being TRBD2 (5 bases). V lost 5 bases and J lost 6, with 14 bases in between. CDR1 is MNHEY, CDR2 SVGAGI, per germline. The CDR3 loop spans 13 amino acids. The CDR3 sequence: CASSLPATSEQYF. The CDR3 DNA reads TGTGCCAGCAGTCTCCCGGCCACTAGCGAGCAGTACTTC.

In this sample, this clonotype turned up many times. This sequence joins TRBV21-1 and TRBJ2-3. TRBV21-1 is shown as a pseudogene. The length of the CDR3 is 13 residues. The CDR3 region has the DNA TGTGCCACTCCGGCAGGACGCACAGATACGCAGTATTTT. This sequence encodes CATPAGRTDTQYF.

The chain links TRBV3-1 to TRBJ1-2; D is possibly TRBD1 (6 bases). CDR3 size: 13 residues. Trimming cost V 1 base and J 7 bases, with 10 bases left between them. Per germline, CDR1 LGHDT and CDR2 YNNKEL (reference sequence). DNA of the CDR3: TGTGCCAGCAGCCAAGCAGGGGCTGGTGGCTACACCTTC. The encoded protein is CASSQAGAGGYTF.

The CDR3 loop is CASSLQTSTYGYTF. The CDR3 nucleotides are TGCGCCAGCAGCCTCCAGACATCCACCTATGGCTACACCTTC. J is TRBJ1-2 and V is TRBV5-1; no firm D call. The germline gives CDR1 SGHRS, CDR2 YFSETQ. The CDR3 length is 14 residues. V dropped 4 bases and J dropped 4 bases, with 14 bases sitting between them.

In its sample, this clonotype was seen a few times. The J gene is TRBJ1-1, the V gene TRBV5-1; no clear D gene. Germline V gives CDR1 SGHRS, CDR2 YFSETQ. The CDR3 loop spans 14 amino acids. V was cut by 0 bases and J by 4 bases, with 10 bases left in between. The chain's CDR3 is CASSLAGLGTEAFF. Here the CDR3 DNA reads TGCGCCAGCAGCTTGGCTGGGTTGGGCACTGAAGCTTTCTTT.

The V and J genes are TRBV7-2 and TRBJ2-5; 9 bases align to TRBD2. The trim removed 5 bases at V and 1 base at J, leaving 5 bases unmatched. Germline V CDR1 and CDR2: SGHTA, FQGNSA. CDR3 length: 15 amino acids. The CDR3 spells CASSPQRGAQETQYF. CDR3 sequence (DNA): TGTGCCAGCAGCCCACAGCGGGGGGCCCAAGAGACCCAGTACTTC.

The chain uses TRBV7-9 and TRBJ1-2; D unresolved. V shed 1 base and J shed 4 bases, with 10 bases lying between them. The CDR3 length is 14 residues. The germline V gene has CDR1 SEHNR and CDR2 FQNEAQ (reference sequence). This CDR3 is CASSLERQVYGYTF. Written as DNA, the CDR3 is TGTGCCAGCAGCTTAGAAAGGCAGGTCTATGGCTACACCTTC.

J is TRBJ1-2 and V is TRBV19; D is uncertain. V shed 1 base and J shed 5 bases, with 11 bases lying between them. The CDR3 extends over 14 amino acids. Per the germline V gene, CDR1 is LNHDA and CDR2 is SQIVND (reference sequence). The CDR3 loop reads CASSIVDQTYGYTF. Written as DNA, the CDR3 is TGTGCCAGTAGTATAGTTGACCAAACTTATGGCTACACCTTC.

This clonotype has more than one count but fewer than ten. The V gene is TRBV20-1, the J gene TRBJ1-5, with 9 bases aligning to TRBD1. The CDR3 is 14 residues long. V trimming: 7 bases; J trimming: 0 bases; junction bases outside the gene matches: 4. Germline values: CDR1 DFQATT, CDR2 SNEGSKA (reference sequence). CDR3 in DNA: TGCAGTGGGACACAGGGGGCTAGCAATCAGCCCCAGCATTTT. Encoded protein: CSGTQGASNQPQHF.

V usage is TRBV4-1 and J usage is TRBJ2-1; D is possibly TRBD1 (7 bases). The CDR3 sequence is 14 residues long. Germline assignment: CDR1 MGHRA and CDR2 YSYEKL. Trimming cost V 3 bases and J 5 bases, with 11 bases left between them. CDR3 in amino acids: CASSHAGQNNEQFF. The CDR3 region has the DNA TGCGCCAGCAGCCATGCGGGACAGAACAATGAGCAGTTCTTC.

This clonotype was counted ten times or more. The chain employs TRBV20-1 and TRBJ1-2; 7 bases map to TRBD1. The CDR3 is 13 residues long. V shed 6 bases, J shed 7 bases, and the junction held 11 bases outside the gene matches. The germline V gene has CDR1 DFQATT and CDR2 SNEGSKA (reference sequence). Here the CDR3 reads CSAQGQIRAGYTF. CDR3 sequence (DNA): TGCAGTGCCCAGGGACAGATCCGGGCTGGCTACACCTTC.

This clonotype was detected a few times. The rearrangement uses TRBV20-1 and TRBJ1-5, with 7 bases identical to TRBD1. Per the germline V gene, CDR1 is DFQATT and CDR2 is SNEGSKA (reference sequence). The CDR3 runs 13 residues. J was trimmed by 7 bases and V by 6 bases; bases with no gene match: 9. CDR3 region: CSAMGQSMQPQHF. The CDR3 DNA is TGCAGTGCCATGGGACAGTCAATGCAGCCCCAGCATTTT.

This clonotype occurred a few times. The rearrangement links TRBV18 to TRBJ2-6; TRBD1 matches at 9 bases. Per the germline V gene, CDR1 is KGHSH and CDR2 is LQKENI. After removal of 4 bases from V and 0 bases from J, the junction contained 7 bases not matched to a gene. The CDR3 has 18 amino acids. The CDR3 sequence is CASSQPGQGFSGANVLTF. For the CDR3, the DNA is TGTGCCAGCTCACAGCCGGGACAGGGTTTCTCTGGGGCCAACGTCCTGACTTTC.

The chain is built from TRBV11-2 and TRBJ2-5; the D gene is possibly TRBD2 (5 bases). The CDR3 covers 15 residues. The germline V gene has CDR1 SGHAT and CDR2 FQNNGV. V lost 6 bases and J lost 5, with 19 bases in between. CDR3 in DNA: TGTGCCAGCAGTACGAGAGGGATCCTAGGGGAGACCCAGTACTTC. This gives the protein CASSTRGILGETQYF.

This clonotype was seen more than once but under ten times. The chain joins TRBV4-1 to TRBJ1-6, with D perhaps TRBD1 (5 bases). The CDR3 runs 15 residues. Germline V gene lookup returns CDR1 MGHRA and CDR2 YSYEKL. V was trimmed by 2 bases and J by 13 bases, leaving 18 bases between them. The CDR3 sequence is CASSQIITDKAPLHF. The DNA for the CDR3 is TGCGCCAGCAGCCAAATTATCACGGACAAGGCGCCCCTCCACTTT.